These T cell receptor beta chains were read from a single sample in a study of PD-L1 blockade in urothelial cancer. Profiled with immunoSEQ multiplex PCR; TCRdb holds only in-frame clones, not every one. The sample lists under 60,000 clones, about 90% seen once, with 8.5% to 12% in the top ten. The sequenced sample was PBMCs, obtained around atezolizumab (anti-PD-L1) treatment. The receptors derive from a man aged 55 to 69 with urothelial cancer. The CDR3 runs from the conserved cysteine through the conserved F or W. The order of the fields is clone size, D gene, V gene, J gene, CDR3 DNA, CDR3 protein. D genes are given only for firm matches. Clone size is not always given. Where it is, it says once, few, many or a class for expanded clones.

clone_size: .
d_call: .
v_call: TRBV5-1
j_call: TRBJ2-3
cdr3_nt: TGCGCCAGCAGCGCACGGACTACATGGACAGATACGCAGTATTTT
cdr3_aa: CASSARTTWTDTQYF

clone_size: .
d_call: .
v_call: TRBV19
j_call: TRBJ1-5
cdr3_nt: TGTGCCAGTAGTATTTGGGCAGGGAAACTCCATCAGCCCCAGCATTTT
cdr3_aa: CASSIWAGKLHQPQHF

clone_size: .
d_call: .
v_call: TRBV19
j_call: TRBJ2-3
cdr3_nt: TGTGCCAGTAGTATAGGGAGGGGAGATACGCAGTATTTT
cdr3_aa: CASSIGRGDTQYF

clone_size: .
d_call: TRBD2
v_call: TRBV20-1
j_call: TRBJ2-1
cdr3_nt: TGCAGTGCCCCGCTAGCGGGGGAGCAGTTCTTC
cdr3_aa: CSAPLAGEQFF

clone_size: .
d_call: TRBD2
v_call: TRBV4-1
j_call: TRBJ2-3
cdr3_nt: TGCGCCAGCAGCCAAACAAGGGGATGGGGGAGGGCCGTCACAGATACGCAGTATTTT
cdr3_aa: CASSQTRGWGRAVTDTQYF

clone_size: .
d_call: TRBD1
v_call: TRBV5-3
j_call: TRBJ2-3
cdr3_nt: TGTGCCTACCAGGGGGGCACAGATACGCAGTATTTT
cdr3_aa: CAYQGGTDTQYF

clone_size: .
d_call: .
v_call: TRBV4-1
j_call: TRBJ1-4
cdr3_nt: TGCGCCAGCAGCCAAGGACCCGTAAGCGCAACTAATGAAAAACTGTTTTTT
cdr3_aa: CASSQGPVSATNEKLFF

clone_size: .
d_call: TRBD2
v_call: TRBV5-4
j_call: TRBJ2-7
cdr3_nt: TGTGCCAGCAGCTCGTCCGGGACTAGGGTATACGAGCAGTACTTC
cdr3_aa: CASSSSGTRVYEQYF

clone_size: .
d_call: TRBD2
v_call: TRBV4-3
j_call: TRBJ2-1
cdr3_nt: TGCGCCAGCAGCCAAGATCCGGCTAGCGGGGGTTACAATGAGCAGTTCTTC
cdr3_aa: CASSQDPASGGYNEQFF

clone_size: .
d_call: TRBD1
v_call: TRBV7-9
j_call: TRBJ1-3
cdr3_nt: TGTGCCAGCAGCCCGGGACAGCGATCCTCTGGAAACACCATATATTTT
cdr3_aa: CASSPGQRSSGNTIYF

clone_size: .
d_call: .
v_call: TRBV4-3
j_call: TRBJ1-4
cdr3_nt: TGCGCCAGCAGCCAGCCCGGAGGGACTAATGAAAAACTGTTTTTT
cdr3_aa: CASSQPGGTNEKLFF

clone_size: .
d_call: .
v_call: TRBV12-2
j_call: TRBJ2-7
cdr3_nt: TGTGCAAGTCGCTTACCCTTAGACAGGGAACCCTCCTACGAGCAGTACTTC
cdr3_aa: CASRLPLDREPSYEQYF

clone_size: .
d_call: TRBD2
v_call: TRBV5-4
j_call: TRBJ2-3
cdr3_nt: TGTGCCAGCAGCTTGGGACTAGCGGGGACTCGCACAGATACGCAGTATTTT
cdr3_aa: CASSLGLAGTRTDTQYF

clone_size: .
d_call: TRBD1
v_call: TRBV5-1
j_call: TRBJ2-5
cdr3_nt: TGCGCCAGCAGCTACGGGACAGGGGAAGAGACCCAGTACTTC
cdr3_aa: CASSYGTGEETQYF

clone_size: .
d_call: TRBD1
v_call: TRBV6-4
j_call: TRBJ2-1
cdr3_nt: TGTGCCAGCAGTAGACGGACAGGGCTAAATGAGCAGTTCTTC
cdr3_aa: CASSRRTGLNEQFF

clone_size: .
d_call: .
v_call: TRBV27
j_call: TRBJ2-2
cdr3_nt: TGTGCCAGCAGTTCGCGGGGGACATACACCGGGGAGCTGTTTTTT
cdr3_aa: CASSSRGTYTGELFF

clone_size: .
d_call: TRBD2
v_call: TRBV6-5
j_call: TRBJ2-1
cdr3_nt: TGTGCCAGCAGCAGGACTAGCGGGAACAATGAGCAGTTCTTC
cdr3_aa: CASSRTSGNNEQFF

clone_size: once
d_call: .
v_call: TRBV6-1
j_call: TRBJ1-1
cdr3_nt: TGTGCCAGCAGTGCCCAGACAGCGTTTGACACTGAAGCTTTCTTT
cdr3_aa: CASSAQTAFDTEAFF

clone_size: .
d_call: .
v_call: TRBV6-1
j_call: TRBJ1-1
cdr3_nt: TGTGCCAGCAGTGTACAGGGTCGGAACACTGAAGCTTTCTTT
cdr3_aa: CASSVQGRNTEAFF

clone_size: .
d_call: TRBD1
v_call: TRBV6-1
j_call: TRBJ1-3
cdr3_nt: TGTGCCAGCAGTGGCCTTTCCATGGACAGGTACTCTGGAAACACCATATATTTT
cdr3_aa: CASSGLSMDRYSGNTIYF